The 27 T cell receptor beta chains below come from one sample, sequenced in a study of control samples from healthy donors and cancer patients. Data came from immunoSEQ multiplex PCR; TCRdb stores just in-frame clones and leaves some out. The profile shows 150,000 or so clones, approximately 96% of them singletons. The sample was blood. These receptors were collected from a man between 40 and 49 years old in good health.

This sequence joins TRBV4-1 and TRBJ1-6; D gene unclear. The germline gives CDR1 MGHRA, CDR2 YSYEKL. V was pared by 2 bases and J by 8 bases, with 13 bases between. The CDR3 sequence is 15 residues long. This chain's CDR3 is CASSQRAARDSPLHF. CDR3 DNA: TGCGCCAGCAGCCAAAGGGCGGCCCGGGATTCACCCCTCCACTTT.

This chain uses TRBV12-3 or TRBV12-4 with TRBJ1-5; weak D call: TRBD1 (5 bases). CDR3 size: 13 residues. The V gene lost 5 bases and the J gene lost 4 bases, with 9 bases spanning the gap. CDR3 in DNA: TGTGCCAGCAGTAGGGGTCCGAATCAGCCCCAGCATTTT. This codes for CASSRGPNQPQHF.

J is TRBJ1-5 and V is TRBV4-3, with 7 bases fitting TRBD1. CDR3 length: 13 residues. Looked up from germline, CDR1 is LGHNA and CDR2 is YSLEER. The V and J ends lost 6 bases and 10 bases, in that order; junction bases with no gene match: 9. The DNA of the CDR3 is TGCGCCAGCAGTCGTCGAACAGGGGAACCCCAGCATTTT. It encodes CASSRRTGEPQHF.

V and J are TRBV15 and TRBJ2-7; D gene ambiguous. This CDR3 has 13 amino acids. The ends were cut back, 0 bases at V and 2 bases at J, with 5 bases in the middle. In germline, CDR1 is LNHNV, CDR2 YYDKDF (reference sequence). The CDR3 nucleotides are TGTGCCACCAGCAGAGATAGAACCTACGAGCAGTACTTC. This encodes CATSRDRTYEQYF. Using reference TRBV15 and TRBJ2-7 for the parts outside the CDR3, the full variable domain is DAMVIQNPRYQVTQFGKPVTLSCSQTLNHNVMYWYQQKSSQAPKLLFHYYDKDFNNEADTPDNFQSRRPNTSFCFLDIRSPGLGDTAMYLCATSRDRTYEQYFGPGTRLTVT.

This rearrangement joins TRBV7-2 to TRBJ2-2; tentative D call: TRBD1 (5 bases). Germline-derived CDR1 and CDR2 are SGHTA and FQGNSA. V lost 4 bases, J lost 1 base, and 7 bases lay in between. The CDR3 extends over 14 amino acids. In DNA, the CDR3 is TGTGCCAGCAGCTCTCAGGGGAACACCGGGGAGCTGTTTTTT. Translating it yields CASSSQGNTGELFF.

Only a few counts were recorded for this clone. The chain combines TRBV28 with TRBJ2-7, with 8 nucleotides matching TRBD1. This CDR3 is 17 amino acids long. Germline assignment: CDR1 MDHEN and CDR2 SYDVKM. V trimming: 8 bases; J trimming: 4 bases; junction bases outside the gene matches: 19. The CDR3 reads CASRTLRGTGGGYEQYF. In DNA, the CDR3 is TGTGCCAGCCGGACATTGAGGGGGACAGGAGGGGGATACGAGCAGTACTTC.

The V and J genes are TRBV9 and TRBJ2-3; TRBD1 or TRBD2 may be the D gene (6 bases each). This CDR3 spans 15 amino acids. Looked up from germline, CDR1 is SGDLS and CDR2 is YYNGEE. V dropped 4 bases and J dropped 0 bases, with 12 bases sitting between them. The CDR3 sequence is CASSTEGGSTDTQYF. The CDR3 DNA follows: TGTGCCAGCAGCACGGAAGGGGGGAGCACAGATACGCAGTATTTT.

The rearrangement links TRBV9 to TRBJ2-5; tentative D call: TRBD2 (5 bases). The V and J ends lost 0 bases and 5 bases respectively, with 14 bases between them. This CDR3 has 15 residues. The germline CDR1 and CDR2 sequences are SGDLS and YYNGEE. CDR3 loop: CASSVVPGPGETQYF. The CDR3 DNA sequence: TGTGCCAGCAGCGTAGTTCCGGGCCCGGGGGAGACCCAGTACTTC.

The rearrangement uses TRBV7-6 and TRBJ1-4; D not resolved. Trimming took off 1 base at V and 3 bases at J, with 15 bases between the two ends. The CDR3 is made up of 17 amino acids. Germline assignment: CDR1 SGHVS and CDR2 FNYEAQ. Here the CDR3 reads CASSLEARMGPNEKLFF. The CDR3 DNA reads TGTGCCAGCAGCTTAGAGGCCAGGATGGGTCCTAATGAAAAACTGTTTTTT.

The chain has TRBV5-1 and TRBJ1-2; D gene uncertain. Germline lookup yields CDR1 SGHRS and CDR2 YFSETQ. V was pared by 0 bases and J by 4 bases, with 10 bases between. The CDR3 has 14 amino acids. CDR3: CASSLGGPSYGYTF. CDR3 sequence (DNA): TGCGCCAGCAGCTTGGGAGGTCCCAGCTATGGCTACACCTTC.

J is TRBJ1-2 and V is TRBV5-6; D is perhaps TRBD1 (6 bases). V was clipped by 5 bases and J by 9 bases, with 14 bases between them. The CDR3 spans 12 residues. CDR1 is SGHDT and CDR2 is YYEEEE in the germline V gene. The CDR3, as DNA: TGTGCCAGCAGGACCCTGCGGGACAGCTACACCTTC. This codes for CASRTLRDSYTF.

The chain carries TRBV7-9 and TRBJ1-2, with D possibly matching TRBD1 (5 bases). The CDR3 length is 14 residues. The germline V gene has CDR1 SEHNR and CDR2 FQNEAQ (reference sequence). Trimming pared 1 base from V and 4 bases from J, leaving 10 bases between. CDR3 DNA sequence: TGTGCCAGCAGCTTAGGAGACAGCCTCTATGGCTACACCTTC. Translation: CASSLGDSLYGYTF.

The CDR3 reads CASSFITGYANEQFF. The DNA for the CDR3 is TGCGCCAGCAGCTTTATTACAGGGTACGCGAATGAGCAGTTCTTC. The chain couples TRBV4-1 to TRBJ2-1; a possible D gene is TRBD1 (6 bases). Per germline, CDR1 MGHRA and CDR2 YSYEKL. Trimming removed 5 bases at V and 7 bases at J, with 18 bases between. The CDR3 length is 15 residues.

V and J are TRBV18 and TRBJ1-3; TRBD1 aligns across 8 bases. The CDR3 spans 19 residues. J gave up 0 bases and V 1 base, and 11 bases lay outside the gene matches. Germline-derived CDR1 and CDR2 are KGHSH and LQKENI. The CDR3 is CASSPLAGGLPSSGNTIYF. As DNA, the CDR3 is TGTGCCAGCTCACCACTAGCAGGGGGCCTCCCGAGCTCTGGAAACACCATATATTTT.

The chain joins TRBV2 to TRBJ1-5; D gene unclear. Germline values: CDR1 SNHLY, CDR2 FYNNEI. Between the trimmed V and J ends, which lost 6 bases and 1 base, there was a span of 7 bases. The CDR3 contains 13 residues. CDR3 sequence (DNA): TGTGCCAGCAGCCCGGACAGCAATCAGCCCCAGCATTTT. Protein sequence: CASSPDSNQPQHF.

The chain employs TRBV5-1 and TRBJ1-2, with D possibly TRBD1 on 6 matching bases. V gave up 5 bases and J gave up 8 bases, with 16 bases separating them. The CDR3 extends over 13 amino acids. The germline gives CDR1 SGHRS, CDR2 YFSETQ. The CDR3 region is CASSPGDRGGYTF. The CDR3 bases are TGCGCCAGCAGTCCAGGGGACCGAGGGGGCTACACCTTC.

J is TRBJ1-2 and V is TRBV3-1 (or the pseudogene TRBV3-2); 7 bases agree with TRBD1. The germline gives CDR1 LGHDT, CDR2 YNNKEL (reference sequence). This CDR3 has 16 residues. J was trimmed by 4 bases and V by 0 bases; bases with no gene match: 8. The CDR3, as DNA: TGTGCCAGCAGCCAAGAATCCGGGACAGTTGCCTATGGCTACACCTTC. Residues: CASSQESGTVAYGYTF.

The chain uses TRBV5-5 and TRBJ1-5; possible D gene TRBD1, 5 bases. V shed 2 bases and J shed 1 base, with 7 bases lying between them. The CDR3 is made up of 14 amino acids. Germline V lookup: CDR1 SGHKS, CDR2 YYEKEE (reference sequence). Here the CDR3 DNA reads TGTGCCAGCAGCTTAGGGGAGAGCAATCAGCCCCAGCATTTT. It specifies CASSLGESNQPQHF.

The chain recombines TRBV12-3 or TRBV12-4 with TRBJ1-1, with 7 bases identical to TRBD1. The CDR3 spans 13 residues. Trimming removed 3 bases from V and 8 bases from J; junction bases left unmatched: 6. The CDR3 coding sequence is TGTGCCAGCAGTTTTAGCTGGGGACAGGAAGCTTTCTTT. Translated, it gives CASSFSWGQEAFF.

The chain couples TRBV19 to TRBJ1-5; weak D call: TRBD1 (5 bases). The CDR3 is 13 amino acids. Deletions cut 6 bases from V and 4 bases from J, with 10 bases between. Germline CDR1 and CDR2: LNHDA and SQIVND (reference sequence). The CDR3 loop is CASRGTGNQPQHF. The CDR3 DNA reads TGTGCCAGTAGAGGGACGGGAAATCAGCCCCAGCATTTT.

The V gene is TRBV19, the J gene TRBJ1-6, with D unclear. Trimming removed 9 bases at V and 9 bases at J, with 12 bases between. Per the germline V gene, CDR1 is LNHDA and CDR2 is SQIVND (reference sequence). The CDR3 covers 12 residues. This chain's CDR3 is CASGGWPSPLHF. The CDR3 DNA reads as TGTGCCAGCGGCGGGTGGCCTTCACCCCTCCACTTT.

The J gene is TRBJ1-3, the V gene TRBV9; no clear D. Germline CDR1 is SGDLS and CDR2 is YYNGEE. The CDR3 has 20 residues. With 4 bases removed from V and 1 base from J, the gap between germline ends came to 27 bases. The CDR3 DNA follows: TGTGCCAGCAGCCTGAACCCAGCCAGCTCCCGGCCTAATTCTGGAAACACCATATATTTT. The encoded protein is CASSLNPASSRPNSGNTIYF.

Turning to this clone: Other DNA sequences from this sample encode an identical CDR3 as well. V gene TRBV27 combines with J gene TRBJ2-7, with D tentatively TRBD1 (5 bases). CDR3 length: 13 amino acids. The germline V gene has CDR1 MNHEY and CDR2 SMNVEV (reference sequence). Trimming removed 6 bases at V and 0 bases at J, with 9 bases between. In nucleotides, the CDR3 is TGTGCCAGCAGCTTCAGGGACTCCTACGAGCAGTACTTC. This sequence encodes CASSFRDSYEQYF.

The gene calls are TRBV13 and TRBJ1-1; no clear D. Germline assignment: CDR1 PRHDT and CDR2 FYEKMQ (reference sequence). Trimming removed 3 bases from V and 5 bases from J, with 13 bases in between. The CDR3 runs to 14 residues. The chain's CDR3 is CASSFLEGRTEAFF. In DNA form, the CDR3 reads TGTGCCAGCAGCTTTTTGGAGGGTAGGACTGAAGCTTTCTTT.

The J gene is TRBJ1-1, the V gene TRBV12-5; D is ambiguous. The germline V gene has CDR1 LGHNT and CDR2 FRNRAP. The ends were cut back, 0 bases at V and 5 bases at J, with 10 bases in the middle. The CDR3 has 14 amino acids. The CDR3 nucleotides read TGTGCTAGTGGTTTGGTCCCGTTCCGTACTGAAGCTTTCTTT. Translation: CASGLVPFRTEAFF.

This sequence joins TRBV5-6 and TRBJ1-2, with 8 positions matching TRBD1. V lost 4 bases and J lost 8; bases outside the gene matches: 10. This CDR3 spans 14 amino acids. Germline loops: CDR1 SGHDT, CDR2 YYEEEE. The CDR3 coding sequence is TGTGCCAGCAGCCTTATAGACAGGGGCGGGGGCTACACCTTC. Its translation is CASSLIDRGGGYTF.

Notes on this clone: The sample carries other DNA sequences with the same CDR3. The CDR3 sequence: CAWSAGDTQYF. In DNA form, the CDR3 reads TGTGCCTGGAGCGCCGGAGATACGCAGTATTTT. The chain has TRBV30 and TRBJ2-3; D unresolved. Germline V gene data show CDR1 as GTSNPN and CDR2 as SVGIG (reference sequence). The CDR3 runs to 11 residues. V was pared by 3 bases and J by 5 bases, with 6 bases between.